This is a list of T cell receptor beta chains from one sample in a study of blood T cell repertoires in COVID-19. The assay was immunoSEQ multiplex PCR, and TCRdb's table has in-frame clones only and misses some. Here the sample spans fewer than 350,000 clones, around 90% being singletons. Sequencing was carried out using peripheral blood. The source is a woman aged 30 to 39 with COVID-19, enrolled during active disease. Both conserved end residues are part of each CDR3. The D gene is left open where the match is weak. The listing skips clone size in some rows; elsewhere it reads once, few, many or a size class.

j_call d_call v_call clone_size cdr3_nt cdr3_aa
TRBJ2-1 TRBD2 TRBV28 NA TGTGCCAGCAGCCGGACTAGCGGGAGGAAGCTTTCCTACAATGAGCAGTTCTTC CASSRTSGRKLSYNEQFF
TRBJ2-7 NA TRBV2 NA TGTGCCAGCAGTGAAGAAGACTTGGAGCAGTACTTC CASSEEDLEQYF
TRBJ1-6 TRBD1 TRBV11-2 few TGTGCCAGCAGCTTAGTGACGGGACAGGTAAATTCACCCCTCCACTTT CASSLVTGQVNSPLHF
TRBJ2-7 TRBD2 TRBV4-3 few TGCGCCAGCAGCCAAGATAGCGGGAGGGCCGGCGAGCAGTACTTC CASSQDSGRAGEQYF
TRBJ2-1 NA TRBV9 NA TGTGCCAGCAGCGTAGAATGGTGGGGGGTGGGAAATGAGCAGTTCTTC CASSVEWWGVGNEQFF
TRBJ2-3 TRBD2 TRBV29-1 NA TGCAGCGTTGCTAGCGGGACAATAGATACGCAGTATTTT CSVASGTIDTQYF
TRBJ1-1 NA TRBV7-2 NA TGTGCCAGCAGCTTAAGGACCGGGGGGGCTGAAGCTTTCTTT CASSLRTGGAEAFF
TRBJ1-3 NA TRBV27 NA TGTGCCAGCAGTTTATCGGGGGACTACTCTGGAAACACCATATATTTT CASSLSGDYSGNTIYF
TRBJ1-6 TRBD1 TRBV2 NA TGTGCCAGCAGTGGACAGGGAAACTCACCCCTCCACTTT CASSGQGNSPLHF
TRBJ1-2 NA TRBV10-3 NA TGTGCCATCAGTGTTCGAGACAGAGAAGACTATGGCTACACCTTC CAISVRDREDYGYTF
TRBJ2-7 NA TRBV13 NA TGTGCCAGCAGCTTAGGGCAGGGGTACTACGAGCAGTACTTC CASSLGQGYYEQYF
TRBJ1-5 TRBD1 TRBV4-1 once TGCGCCAGCAGCCAAGAGTATGGGACAGGGGTCAATCAGCCCCAGCATTTT CASSQEYGTGVNQPQHF
TRBJ1-1 NA TRBV6-2/TRBV6-3 NA TGTGCCAGCAGCGACTTTGCGCAAACGGGGAACACTGAAGCTTTCTTT CASSDFAQTGNTEAFF
TRBJ2-1 NA TRBV18 NA TGTGCCAGCTCACCGTGGCTAGCGAGCAGGGATGAGCAGTTCTTC CASSPWLASRDEQFF
TRBJ1-4 TRBD1 TRBV7-3 NA TGTGCCAGCAGCCCGGGACAGGGGTCGGGAGAAAAACTGTTTTTT CASSPGQGSGEKLFF
TRBJ2-1 NA TRBV7-7 NA TGTGCTAGCAGCTTACAGGTGACCTCCTACAATGAGCAGTTCTTC CASSLQVTSYNEQFF
TRBJ1-6 NA TRBV25-1 NA TGTGCCAGCAGTGAACACTGGAGCTCCTATAATTCACCCCTCCACTTT CASSEHWSSYNSPLHF
TRBJ2-3 TRBD2 TRBV3-1/TRBV3-2 NA TGTGCCAGCAGCCAAGAACAAATAGGCTCTAGCGGAAACACAGATACGCAGTATTTT CASSQEQIGSSGNTDTQYF
TRBJ2-5 TRBD2 TRBV18 NA TGTGCCAGCTCACTCTCTAGCGGGAGTTTCCCCCAGTACTTC CASSLSSGSFPQYF
TRBJ2-5 NA TRBV19 NA TGTGCCAGTAGTATGCAGCCTGGGGGGGAGACCCAGTACTTC CASSMQPGGETQYF
TRBJ2-2 TRBD2 TRBV5-6 NA TGTGCCAGCAGCCTGTATGCTAGCGGACTGAACACCGGGGAGCTGTTTTTT CASSLYASGLNTGELFF
TRBJ2-3 TRBD2 TRBV19 NA TGTGCCAGTAGTTCCCTCGCCGGGACTAGCGGGCTTAGCACAGATACGCAGTATTTT CASSSLAGTSGLSTDTQYF
TRBJ2-1 TRBD2 TRBV6-6 NA TGTGCCAGCAGTCGAGCCCGAGGGGTGCGGGAGGGCCATGAGCAGTTCTTC CASSRARGVREGHEQFF
TRBJ1-5 TRBD1 TRBV29-1 once TGCAGCGTTGGGTTAGGGACAGGCTCCAATCAGCCCCAGCATTTT CSVGLGTGSNQPQHF